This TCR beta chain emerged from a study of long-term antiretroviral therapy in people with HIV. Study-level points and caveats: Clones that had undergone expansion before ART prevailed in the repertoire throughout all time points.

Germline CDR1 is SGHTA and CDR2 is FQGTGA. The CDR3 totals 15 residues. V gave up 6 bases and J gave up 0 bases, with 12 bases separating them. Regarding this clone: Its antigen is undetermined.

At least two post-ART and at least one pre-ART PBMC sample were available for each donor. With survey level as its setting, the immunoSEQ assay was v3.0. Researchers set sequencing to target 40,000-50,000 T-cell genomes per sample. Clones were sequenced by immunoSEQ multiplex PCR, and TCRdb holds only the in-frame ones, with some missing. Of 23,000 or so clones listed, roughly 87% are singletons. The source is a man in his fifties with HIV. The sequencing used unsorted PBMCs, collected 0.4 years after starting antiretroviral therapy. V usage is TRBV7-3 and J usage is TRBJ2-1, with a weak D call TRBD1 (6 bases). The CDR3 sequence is CASSRQASSYNEQFF. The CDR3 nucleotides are TGTGCCAGCAGTCGACAGGCGAGCTCCTACAATGAGCAGTTCTTC.